The 11 T cell receptor beta chains presented below share a single source sample, sequenced in a study of STAT5B mutations in CD4+ large granular lymphocyte leukemia. Assay used: immunoSEQ multiplex PCR; TCRdb lists only in-frame clones, some missing. Among 30,000 or so clones listed, around 76% were seen once. The sequenced material came from CD4+ T cells from blood buffy coats. These receptors all come from a human donor in good health.

The chain has TRBV11-3 and TRBJ1-1; D gene uncertain. This CDR3 has 14 amino acids. The V gene's germline CDR1 is SGHNT and CDR2 YENEEA. V was trimmed by 5 bases and J by 1 base, leaving 11 bases between them. The CDR3 DNA sequence: TGTGCCAGCAGCGCCGGGTCAGGGAACACTGAAGCTTTCTTT. Its translation is CASSAGSGNTEAFF.

This clone was seen just once. The gene calls are TRBV27 and TRBJ2-7; 9 bases are a match to TRBD1. Per germline, CDR1 MNHEY and CDR2 SMNVEV (reference sequence). The CDR3 runs 14 residues. V was pared by 8 bases and J by 7 bases, with 12 bases of the junction left unmatched. The CDR3 nucleotides are TGTGCCAGCGGCCCCCGGGACAGGGTGGGAGAGCAGTACTTC. Its protein is CASGPRDRVGEQYF.

The chain links TRBV2 to TRBJ2-3, with 9 bases identical to TRBD1. Germline CDR1 reads SNHLY; CDR2 reads FYNNEI. V trimming: 5 bases; J trimming: 2 bases; junction bases outside the gene matches: 5. CDR3 length: 15 amino acids. The CDR3 is CASSLDRGHTDTQYF. As DNA, the CDR3 is TGTGCCAGCAGTCTGGACAGGGGACACACAGATACGCAGTATTTT.

This chain uses TRBV19 with TRBJ1-4, with 9 bases lining up with TRBD1. The CDR3 contains 18 residues. CDR1 LNHDA and CDR2 SQIVND come from the germline V gene (reference sequence). V dropped 1 base and J dropped 0; count of bases not matched to a gene: 6. The CDR3 loop is CASSIVGTGFATNEKLFF. The CDR3 DNA reads as TGTGCCAGTAGTATAGTAGGGACAGGGTTCGCAACTAATGAAAAACTGTTTTTT.

This rearrangement joins TRBV25-1 to TRBJ2-1, with D perhaps TRBD1 (7 bases). Deletions cut 1 base from V and 8 bases from J, with 15 bases between. CDR1 and CDR2 (germline): MGHDK, SYGVNS. The CDR3 is 15 amino acids. The DNA of the CDR3 is TGTGCCAGCAGTGAATTTTCTGGCAGGGGGGATGAGCAGTTCTTC. The encoded protein is CASSEFSGRGDEQFF.

The chain couples TRBV2 to TRBJ2-3; D gene ambiguous. This CDR3 contains 10 residues. CDR1 is SNHLY and CDR2 is FYNNEI in the germline V gene. The V gene lost 7 bases and the J gene lost 7 bases, with 6 bases spanning the gap. CDR3 sequence reads: CASMANTQYF. The CDR3 DNA sequence: TGTGCCAGCATGGCAAATACGCAGTATTTT.

V is TRBV5-1 and J is TRBJ2-3; 7 bases fit TRBD2. The CDR3 extends over 17 amino acids. The germline V gene encodes CDR1 SGHRS and CDR2 YFSETQ. J was trimmed by 4 bases and V by 0 bases; bases with no gene match: 11. DNA for the CDR3: TGCGCCAGCAGCTTGGCCTTGGGCGGGAGATCACCAGATACGCAGTATTTT. Translated, it gives CASSLALGGRSPDTQYF.

The V call is TRBV9, the J call TRBJ2-2; D possibly uses TRBD1 or TRBD2 (7 bases each). Germline CDR1 SGDLS, CDR2 YYNGEE. Trimming pared 1 base from V and 6 bases from J, leaving 10 bases between. The CDR3 is made up of 14 amino acids. This CDR3 is CASSVQGGAGELFF. CDR3 sequence (DNA): TGTGCCAGCAGCGTACAGGGGGGGGCCGGGGAGCTGTTTTTT. The whole variable domain, remainder taken from reference TRBV9 and TRBJ2-2, is DSGVTQTPKHLITATGQRVTLRCSPRSGDLSVYWYQQSLDQGLQFLIQYYNGEERAKGNILERFSAQQFPDLHSELNLSSLELGDSALYFCASSVQGGAGELFFGEGSRLTVL.

The chain uses TRBV27 and TRBJ2-7; 10 positions agree with TRBD1. Trimming took 5 bases from V and 2 from J; bases not matched to a gene: 6. The CDR3 contains 15 residues. Germline CDR1 reads MNHEY; CDR2 reads SMNVEV (reference sequence). The CDR3 DNA follows: TGTGCCAGCAGTATAAGGACAGGGGGAGCCTACGAGCAGTACTTC. It codes for CASSIRTGGAYEQYF.

The chain couples TRBV7-2 to TRBJ2-1, with 8 bases fitting TRBD1. V gave up 5 bases and J gave up 7 bases; unmatched junction bases: 4. Per germline, CDR1 SGHTA and CDR2 FQGNSA. This CDR3 region has 13 residues. The CDR3 loop reads CASSRTGWNEQFF. Here the CDR3 DNA reads TGTGCCAGCAGCCGGACAGGGTGGAATGAGCAGTTCTTC.

The rearrangement uses TRBV5-1 and TRBJ2-5; D gene unclear. Near its end, the DNA agrees better with TRBJ2-7, so the J call may be wrong. The CDR3 totals 14 residues. Looked up from germline, CDR1 is SGHRS and CDR2 is YFSETQ. This chain's CDR3 is CASSLGPDAFEQYF. CDR3 nucleotide sequence: TGCGCCAGCAGCTTAGGACCGGACGCGTTCGAGCAGTACTTC.